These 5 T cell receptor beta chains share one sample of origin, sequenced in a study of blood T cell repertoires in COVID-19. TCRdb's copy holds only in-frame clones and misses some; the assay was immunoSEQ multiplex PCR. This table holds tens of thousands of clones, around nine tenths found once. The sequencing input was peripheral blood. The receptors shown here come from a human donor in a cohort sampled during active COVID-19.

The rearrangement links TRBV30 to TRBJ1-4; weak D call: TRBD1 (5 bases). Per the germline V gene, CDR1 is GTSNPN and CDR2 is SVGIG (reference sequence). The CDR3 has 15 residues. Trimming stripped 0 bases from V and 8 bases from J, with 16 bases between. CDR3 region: CAWSVLGRAGEKLFF. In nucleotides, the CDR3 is TGTGCCTGGAGTGTACTGGGCAGGGCGGGAGAAAAACTGTTTTTT.

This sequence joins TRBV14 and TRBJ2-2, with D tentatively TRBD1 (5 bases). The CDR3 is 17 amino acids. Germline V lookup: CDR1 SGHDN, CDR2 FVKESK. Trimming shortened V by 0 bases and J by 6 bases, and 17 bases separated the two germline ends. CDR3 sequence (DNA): TGTGCCAGCAGCCAAGAAAGGGGTGCAGGGTCGGCCGGGGAGCTGTTTTTT. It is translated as CASSQERGAGSAGELFF.

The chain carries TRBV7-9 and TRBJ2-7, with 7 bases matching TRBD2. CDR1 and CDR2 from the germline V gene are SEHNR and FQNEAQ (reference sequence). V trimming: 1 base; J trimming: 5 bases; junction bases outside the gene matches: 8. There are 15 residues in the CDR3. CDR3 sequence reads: CASSLVVAGVNEQYF. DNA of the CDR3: TGTGCCAGCAGCTTAGTAGTTGCGGGAGTGAACGAGCAGTACTTC.

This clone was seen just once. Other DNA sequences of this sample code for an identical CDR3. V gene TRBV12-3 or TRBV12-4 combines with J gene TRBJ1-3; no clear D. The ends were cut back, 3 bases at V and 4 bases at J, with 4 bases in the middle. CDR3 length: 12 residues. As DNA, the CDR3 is TGTGCCAGCAGTTTTGGCGGAAACACCATATATTTT. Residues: CASSFGGNTIYF.

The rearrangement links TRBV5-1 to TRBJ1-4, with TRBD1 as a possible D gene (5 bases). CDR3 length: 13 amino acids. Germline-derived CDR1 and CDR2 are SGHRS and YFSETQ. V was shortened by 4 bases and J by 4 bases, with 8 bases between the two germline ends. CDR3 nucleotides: TGCGCCAGCAGCGAGCAGGGTAATGAAAAACTGTTTTTT. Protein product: CASSEQGNEKLFF.